A selection of T cell receptor beta chains follows, all from one sample in a study of control samples from healthy donors and cancer patients. Clones were sequenced by immunoSEQ multiplex PCR, and TCRdb holds only the in-frame ones, with some missing. The data hold about 98,000 clones, with approximately 82% observed a single time. The sample taken for sequencing was blood. These receptors all come from a man aged 55 to 70 in good health. CDR3s include the opening cysteine and the closing phenylalanine or tryptophan. Each record gives: V gene, D gene, clone size, J gene, CDR3 protein, CDR3 DNA. D genes are given only for firm matches. A clone size is listed for some rows: how often the clone was seen (once, few, many), or a class if it is expanded.

V gene: TRBV10-3; D gene: .; clone size: .; J gene: TRBJ2-7; CDR3 protein: CAISETDYEQYF; CDR3 DNA: TGTGCCATCAGCGAGACAGATTACGAGCAGTACTTC
V gene: TRBV20-1; D gene: .; clone size: .; J gene: TRBJ2-7; CDR3 protein: CSVGPGEYF; CDR3 DNA: TGCAGTGTGGGGCCAGGGGAGTACTTC
V gene: TRBV28; D gene: TRBD1; clone size: .; J gene: TRBJ2-3; CDR3 protein: CATDRGGTDTQYF; CDR3 DNA: TGTGCCACGGACAGGGGGGGCACAGATACGCAGTATTTT
V gene: TRBV29-1; D gene: .; clone size: .; J gene: TRBJ2-7; CDR3 protein: CSVEGLGTYEQYF; CDR3 DNA: TGCAGCGTTGAAGGACTAGGAACCTACGAGCAGTACTTC
V gene: TRBV3-1/TRBV3-2; D gene: .; clone size: .; J gene: TRBJ1-1; CDR3 protein: CASRSGGTYTTEAFF; CDR3 DNA: TGTGCCAGCAGGTCCGGGGGAACCTATACAACTGAAGCTTTCTTT
V gene: TRBV10-3; D gene: .; clone size: .; J gene: TRBJ1-5; CDR3 protein: CAISESGQGNQPQHF; CDR3 DNA: TGTGCCATCAGTGAGTCGGGGCAGGGCAATCAGCCCCAGCATTTT
V gene: TRBV3-1/TRBV3-2; D gene: TRBD1; clone size: .; J gene: TRBJ1-2; CDR3 protein: CASRQGNYGYTF; CDR3 DNA: TGTGCCTCGAGACAGGGGAACTATGGCTACACCTTC
V gene: TRBV28; D gene: .; clone size: .; J gene: TRBJ1-5; CDR3 protein: CAIWEGRYSNQPQHF; CDR3 DNA: TGTGCCATTTGGGAAGGGCGTTATAGCAATCAGCCCCAGCATTTT
V gene: TRBV7-3; D gene: TRBD1; clone size: .; J gene: TRBJ1-2; CDR3 protein: CASSRDSGGDGYTF; CDR3 DNA: TGTGCCAGCAGTCGGGACAGCGGGGGTGATGGCTACACCTTC
V gene: TRBV15; D gene: .; clone size: .; J gene: TRBJ1-4; CDR3 protein: CATSRDSQLGEKLFF; CDR3 DNA: TGTGCCACCAGCAGAGACTCCCAACTGGGTGAAAAACTGTTTTTT
V gene: TRBV5-1; D gene: .; clone size: .; J gene: TRBJ2-4; CDR3 protein: CASSFGGLQGKNIQYF; CDR3 DNA: TGCGCCAGCAGCTTTGGGGGGTTACAAGGCAAAAACATTCAGTACTTC
V gene: TRBV9; D gene: .; clone size: once; J gene: TRBJ2-1; CDR3 protein: CASDLSGGFYEQFF; CDR3 DNA: TGTGCCAGTGACCTTAGTGGGGGGTTCTATGAGCAGTTCTTC
V gene: TRBV10-3; D gene: TRBD1; clone size: .; J gene: TRBJ2-6; CDR3 protein: CAISPILGTDPSGANVLTF; CDR3 DNA: TGTGCCATCAGTCCAATCCTTGGGACAGATCCCTCTGGGGCCAACGTCCTGACTTTC
V gene: TRBV11-2; D gene: TRBD2; clone size: .; J gene: TRBJ2-3; CDR3 protein: CASSPPLGLAPTDTQYF; CDR3 DNA: TGTGCCAGCAGCCCCCCCTTGGGACTAGCGCCCACAGATACGCAGTATTTT
V gene: TRBV24-1; D gene: .; clone size: .; J gene: TRBJ2-3; CDR3 protein: CATSDRQGGITADTQYF; CDR3 DNA: TGTGCCACCAGTGATCGGCAGGGAGGTATCACGGCAGATACGCAGTATTTT
V gene: TRBV19; D gene: .; clone size: .; J gene: TRBJ2-5; CDR3 protein: CASGEARGPETQYF; CDR3 DNA: TGTGCCAGTGGGGAGGCAAGGGGACCAGAGACCCAGTACTTC
V gene: TRBV24-1; D gene: TRBD2; clone size: .; J gene: TRBJ2-2; CDR3 protein: CATSDIGLVGGGELFF; CDR3 DNA: TGTGCCACCAGTGACATTGGACTAGTTGGCGGCGGGGAGCTGTTTTTT
V gene: TRBV30; D gene: .; clone size: .; J gene: TRBJ2-2; CDR3 protein: CAWSGAPGELFF; CDR3 DNA: TGTGCCTGGAGTGGGGCTCCCGGGGAGCTGTTTTTT
V gene: TRBV5-8; D gene: .; clone size: .; J gene: TRBJ2-1; CDR3 protein: CASSLGEGELSDEQFF; CDR3 DNA: TGTGCCAGCAGCTTGGGGGAGGGGGAACTTTCAGATGAGCAGTTCTTC
V gene: TRBV6-5; D gene: .; clone size: .; J gene: TRBJ2-3; CDR3 protein: CASSYDGSSTDTQYF; CDR3 DNA: TGTGCCAGCAGTTACGACGGCTCTAGCACAGATACGCAGTATTTT
V gene: TRBV29-1; D gene: TRBD1; clone size: .; J gene: TRBJ2-7; CDR3 protein: CSAVPRQGNIYEQYF; CDR3 DNA: TGCAGCGCCGTTCCGCGACAGGGGAATATCTACGAGCAGTACTTC
V gene: TRBV24-1; D gene: .; clone size: .; J gene: TRBJ2-7; CDR3 protein: CATSDPGSSYEQYF; CDR3 DNA: TGTGCCACCAGTGACCCAGGGAGCTCCTACGAGCAGTACTTC
V gene: TRBV3-1/TRBV3-2; D gene: TRBD1; clone size: .; J gene: TRBJ2-3; CDR3 protein: CASRLAGTGAGDTQYF; CDR3 DNA: TGTGCCAGTAGACTAGCCGGGACAGGGGCTGGCGATACGCAGTATTTT
V gene: TRBV7-3; D gene: .; clone size: once; J gene: TRBJ1-6; CDR3 protein: CASSLNGGAVVGSPLHF; CDR3 DNA: TGTGCCAGCAGCTTAAATGGCGGGGCAGTAGTAGGTTCACCCCTCCACTTT
V gene: TRBV9; D gene: .; clone size: once; J gene: TRBJ2-2; CDR3 protein: CASEGRPNTGELFF; CDR3 DNA: TGTGCCAGCGAGGGGAGGCCGAACACCGGGGAGCTGTTTTTT
V gene: TRBV19; D gene: TRBD1; clone size: .; J gene: TRBJ1-1; CDR3 protein: CASSRTGDGTEAFF; CDR3 DNA: TGTGCCAGTAGTAGGACAGGGGACGGCACTGAAGCTTTCTTT
V gene: TRBV27; D gene: TRBD1; clone size: .; J gene: TRBJ2-2; CDR3 protein: CASSSSDRVPGELFF; CDR3 DNA: TGTGCCAGCAGTTCGTCGGACAGGGTCCCCGGGGAGCTGTTTTTT
V gene: TRBV6-5; D gene: .; clone size: once; J gene: TRBJ1-1; CDR3 protein: CASMGSTRSLEAFF; CDR3 DNA: TGTGCCAGCATGGGGAGTACACGGTCTCTTGAAGCTTTCTTT
V gene: TRBV7-6; D gene: TRBD1; clone size: .; J gene: TRBJ2-3; CDR3 protein: CASSFGTGVTDTQYF; CDR3 DNA: TGTGCCAGCAGCTTCGGGACAGGGGTCACAGATACGCAGTATTTT
V gene: TRBV3-1/TRBV3-2; D gene: .; clone size: .; J gene: TRBJ2-1; CDR3 protein: CASSPSLRGSVNEQFF; CDR3 DNA: TGTGCCAGCAGCCCTAGTCTGAGGGGGAGTGTGAATGAGCAGTTCTTC
V gene: TRBV3-1/TRBV3-2; D gene: .; clone size: .; J gene: TRBJ1-1; CDR3 protein: CASSQGKGVATEAFF; CDR3 DNA: TGTGCCAGCAGCCAAGGTAAAGGGGTGGCGACTGAAGCTTTCTTT
V gene: TRBV7-9; D gene: .; clone size: .; J gene: TRBJ2-7; CDR3 protein: CASSLVVTASSYEQYF; CDR3 DNA: TGTGCCAGCAGCTTAGTTGTTACCGCTAGCTCCTACGAGCAGTACTTC
V gene: TRBV19; D gene: .; clone size: .; J gene: TRBJ2-7; CDR3 protein: CASSISGPFATSYEQYF; CDR3 DNA: TGTGCCAGTAGTATCTCAGGGCCCTTCGCCACCTCCTACGAGCAGTACTTC
V gene: TRBV5-4; D gene: TRBD2; clone size: .; J gene: TRBJ2-1; CDR3 protein: CASSTGGDSYNEQFF; CDR3 DNA: TGTGCCAGCAGCACCGGGGGGGACTCCTACAATGAGCAGTTCTTC
V gene: TRBV3-1/TRBV3-2; D gene: .; clone size: .; J gene: TRBJ2-3; CDR3 protein: CASSQEGGGTDTQYF; CDR3 DNA: TGTGCCAGCAGCCAAGAGGGGGGCGGAACAGATACGCAGTATTTT
V gene: TRBV5-1; D gene: .; clone size: .; J gene: TRBJ2-3; CDR3 protein: CASSPGARGTDTQYF; CDR3 DNA: TGCGCCAGCAGTCCGGGGGCGCGGGGCACAGATACGCAGTATTTT
V gene: TRBV5-1; D gene: TRBD1; clone size: .; J gene: TRBJ2-7; CDR3 protein: CASRDSYYEQYF; CDR3 DNA: TGCGCCAGTCGGGACAGCTACTACGAGCAGTACTTC
V gene: TRBV5-1; D gene: .; clone size: .; J gene: TRBJ2-5; CDR3 protein: CASSFNVQETQYF; CDR3 DNA: TGCGCCAGCAGCTTTAACGTCCAAGAGACCCAGTACTTC
V gene: TRBV24-1; D gene: .; clone size: .; J gene: TRBJ1-5; CDR3 protein: CATRRGGRHQPQHF; CDR3 DNA: TGTGCCACCCGTCGGGGGGGTCGGCATCAGCCCCAGCATTTT
V gene: TRBV7-8; D gene: .; clone size: .; J gene: TRBJ2-5; CDR3 protein: CASNMAGPGETQYF; CDR3 DNA: TGTGCCAGCAACATGGCAGGGCCTGGTGAGACCCAGTACTTC
V gene: TRBV29-1; D gene: TRBD1; clone size: .; J gene: TRBJ1-1; CDR3 protein: CSVDRGPGTEAFF; CDR3 DNA: TGCAGCGTCGACAGGGGGCCAGGGACTGAAGCTTTCTTT
V gene: TRBV18; D gene: .; clone size: .; J gene: TRBJ2-2; CDR3 protein: CASSPLGLRTGAGELFF; CDR3 DNA: TGTGCCAGCTCACCATTGGGACTTCGGACGGGAGCCGGGGAGCTGTTTTTT
V gene: TRBV7-8; D gene: .; clone size: .; J gene: TRBJ2-5; CDR3 protein: CASNIRGYPGPEKEETQYF; CDR3 DNA: TGTGCCAGCAACATTCGGGGTTACCCGGGCCCTGAGAAGGAGGAGACCCAGTACTTC
V gene: TRBV6-5; D gene: .; clone size: .; J gene: TRBJ2-1; CDR3 protein: CASSPLGNYNEQFF; CDR3 DNA: TGTGCCAGCAGTCCCCTGGGGAATTACAATGAGCAGTTCTTC
V gene: TRBV7-8; D gene: .; clone size: .; J gene: TRBJ2-1; CDR3 protein: CASSLARLEVSGEQFF; CDR3 DNA: TGTGCCAGCAGCTTAGCCAGACTGGAGGTGTCGGGTGAGCAGTTCTTC
V gene: TRBV9; D gene: .; clone size: .; J gene: TRBJ1-1; CDR3 protein: CASSVVVSGANTEAFF; CDR3 DNA: TGTGCCAGCAGCGTAGTGGTTTCAGGGGCGAACACTGAAGCTTTCTTT
V gene: TRBV6-5; D gene: TRBD1; clone size: .; J gene: TRBJ1-2; CDR3 protein: CASRQGDAAYGYTF; CDR3 DNA: TGTGCCAGCAGACAGGGGGACGCCGCCTATGGCTACACCTTC
V gene: TRBV2; D gene: .; clone size: .; J gene: TRBJ2-3; CDR3 protein: CASSGETGRRYF; CDR3 DNA: TGTGCCAGCAGTGGCGAGACAGGGAGGAGGTATTTT
V gene: TRBV5-1; D gene: .; clone size: once; J gene: TRBJ2-5; CDR3 protein: CASSLGRFEETQYF; CDR3 DNA: TGCGCCAGCAGCTTGGGGAGGTTTGAAGAGACCCAGTACTTC
V gene: TRBV5-5; D gene: TRBD2; clone size: .; J gene: TRBJ2-3; CDR3 protein: CASSLAPWTSIRAADTQYF; CDR3 DNA: TGTGCCAGCAGCTTGGCCCCATGGACTAGTATCCGGGCCGCAGATACGCAGTATTTT
V gene: TRBV9; D gene: TRBD2; clone size: .; J gene: TRBJ2-5; CDR3 protein: CASSPQPGGLKETQYF; CDR3 DNA: TGTGCCAGCAGCCCCCAACCGGGAGGGCTTAAAGAGACCCAGTACTTC
V gene: TRBV5-4; D gene: TRBD2; clone size: .; J gene: TRBJ2-7; CDR3 protein: CASSWGRERGTASYEQYF; CDR3 DNA: TGTGCCAGCAGCTGGGGCAGGGAGCGGGGGACCGCGTCCTACGAGCAGTACTTC
V gene: TRBV27; D gene: .; clone size: .; J gene: TRBJ2-1; CDR3 protein: CASSLSTGFGNEQFF; CDR3 DNA: TGTGCCAGCAGTTTATCAACGGGTTTCGGTAATGAGCAGTTCTTC
V gene: TRBV14; D gene: .; clone size: .; J gene: TRBJ1-2; CDR3 protein: CASSQDGPWEFTDGYTF; CDR3 DNA: TGTGCCAGCAGCCAAGATGGGCCATGGGAGTTTACGGATGGCTACACCTTC
V gene: TRBV9; D gene: TRBD1; clone size: .; J gene: TRBJ2-2; CDR3 protein: CASSVTGGITGELFF; CDR3 DNA: TGTGCCAGCAGCGTGACAGGGGGCATCACCGGGGAGCTGTTTTTT
V gene: TRBV29-1; D gene: TRBD1; clone size: medium-sized; J gene: TRBJ2-7; CDR3 protein: CSVEDPDREYEQYF; CDR3 DNA: TGCAGCGTTGAAGATCCGGACAGGGAATACGAGCAGTACTTC
V gene: TRBV5-1; D gene: .; clone size: .; J gene: TRBJ2-7; CDR3 protein: CASSYDGGSYEQYF; CDR3 DNA: TGCGCCAGCAGTTACGACGGGGGCAGCTACGAGCAGTACTTC